These 10 T cell receptor beta chains were sequenced from one sample in a study of T cells in Graves' hyperthyroidism and ophthalmopathy. TCR beta CDR3 sequences were amplified from RNA transcripts. The TCR CDR3 first-round RT-PCR relied on the HTBI primer set. TCRdb re-called the multiplex PCR reads through MiXCR, storing one row per CDR3 protein. The sample lists a few hundred thousand distinct CDR3 sequences; 25% were seen once. The sequencing sample was made of blood. The receptors were gathered from a man aged 45 to 65 with Graves' hyperthyroidism.

In this sample, this clonotype turned up a few times. V usage is TRBV20-1 and J usage is TRBJ2-5; D unresolved. Trimming removed 0 bases from V and 5 bases from J, with 16 bases in between. The CDR3 runs to 15 residues. Germline V CDR1 and CDR2: DFQATT, SNEGSKA (reference sequence). The CDR3: CSARDLGALTETQYF. CDR3 nucleotide sequence: TGCAGTGCTAGAGATCTTGGAGCTCTCACGGAGACCCAGTACTTC.

The chain has TRBV4-1 and TRBJ2-2, with 7 bases matching TRBD2. This CDR3 has 15 residues. Germline lookup yields CDR1 MGHRA and CDR2 YSYEKL. Germline trimming cut 1 base from V and 8 bases from J; bases unmatched to any gene: 7. The CDR3 loop is CASSQVELASGELFF. The CDR3 nucleotides read TGCGCCAGCAGCCAAGTTGAACTAGCGTCGGGGGAGCTGTTTTTT.

Regarding this clonotype: A much larger clone differs from this one at a single base, so this may be a read error. This chain joins TRBV7-3 and TRBJ2-1, with 12 bases aligning to TRBD2. Looked up from germline, CDR1 is SGHTA and CDR2 is FQGTGA. The CDR3 is 16 amino acids. CDR3 sequence reads: CASSLSRTSGINGQFF. CDR3 bases: TGTGCCAGCAGCTTATCCCGGACTAGCGGGATTAATGGGCAGTTCTTC.

This rearrangement joins TRBV20-1 to TRBJ2-3; 7 bases map to TRBD2. Looked up from germline, CDR1 is DFQATT and CDR2 is SNEGSKA (reference sequence). There are 15 residues in the CDR3. J lost 3 bases, V lost 0 bases, and 6 bases had no gene match. CDR3 region: CSARDVGTTTDTQYF. The CDR3 region has the DNA TGCAGTGCTAGAGATGTAGGGACTACAACAGATACGCAGTATTTT.

The sample holds many counts of this clonotype. The genes are TRBV2 and TRBJ2-3; 8 positions agree with TRBD1. J was trimmed by 0 bases and V by 6 bases; bases with no gene match: 2. In germline, CDR1 is SNHLY, CDR2 FYNNEI. The length of the CDR3 is 14 residues. The CDR3 loop is CASSGQGSTDTQYF. The CDR3 DNA is TGTGCCAGCAGCGGACAGGGAAGCACAGATACGCAGTATTTT.

This clonotype was observed a single time. This chain links TRBV20-1 with TRBJ1-3; D ambiguous. The germline V and J ends were trimmed by 3 bases and 0 bases, with 6 bases remaining between them. This CDR3 contains 13 residues. Germline CDR1 reads DFQATT; CDR2 reads SNEGSKA (reference sequence). The CDR3, as DNA: TGCAGTGCTAGCAGCATCTCTGGAAACACCATATATTTT. Residues: CSASSISGNTIYF.

This chain joins TRBV10-3 and TRBJ2-7; 9 nucleotides match TRBD1. The CDR3 is 14 amino acids. Germline V lookup: CDR1 ENHRY, CDR2 SYGVKD. V dropped 4 bases and J dropped 5; count of bases not matched to a gene: 6. CDR3 residues: CAISGGDRAHEQYF. The CDR3 DNA is TGTGCCATCAGTGGAGGGGACAGGGCCCACGAGCAGTACTTC.

This clonotype was picked up many times. The chain joins TRBV12-3 or TRBV12-4 to TRBJ1-1; TRBD1 aligns across 8 bases. This CDR3 is built from 13 residues. V shed 4 bases and J 11 bases; nucleotides not matched to a gene: 9. The CDR3 protein is CASSSRTGLKAFF. CDR3 DNA: TGTGCCAGCAGTTCAAGGACAGGGCTTAAGGCTTTCTTT.

This chain connects TRBV9 to TRBJ2-1, with 12 bases lining up with TRBD2. From germline, CDR1 is SGDLS and CDR2 YYNGEE. The CDR3 totals 14 residues. V shed 4 bases, J shed 12 bases, and the junction held 8 bases outside the gene matches. The CDR3 DNA follows: TGTGCCAGCAGCTCCCGGACTAGCGGGATGGGGCAGTTCTTC. This sequence encodes CASSSRTSGMGQFF.

This chain links TRBV7-9 with TRBJ1-1; 11 bases line up with TRBD1. The CDR3 totals 13 residues. After removal of 5 bases from V and 10 bases from J, the junction contained 6 bases not matched to a gene. Germline V gene data show CDR1 as SEHNR and CDR2 as FQNEAQ (reference sequence). The CDR3 nucleotides read TGTGCCAGCAGCCAAGGACAGGGGGCTCTAGCTTTCTTT. Amino acid sequence: CASSQGQGALAFF.